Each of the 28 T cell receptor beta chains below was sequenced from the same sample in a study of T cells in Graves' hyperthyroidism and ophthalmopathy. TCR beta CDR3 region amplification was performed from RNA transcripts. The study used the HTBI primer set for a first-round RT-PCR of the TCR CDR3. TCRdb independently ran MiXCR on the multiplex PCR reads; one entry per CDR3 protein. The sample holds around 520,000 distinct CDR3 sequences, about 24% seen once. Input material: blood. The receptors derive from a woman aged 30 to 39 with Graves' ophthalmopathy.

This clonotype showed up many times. CDR3: CASSDNQPQHF. The CDR3 DNA reads as TGTGCCAGCAGTGACAATCAGCCCCAGCATTTT. The J gene is TRBJ1-5, the V gene TRBV6-1; no reliable D call. V was cut by 3 bases and J by 3 bases, with 0 bases left in between. The CDR3 totals 11 residues. Germline V gene data show CDR1 as MNHNS and CDR2 as SASEGT.

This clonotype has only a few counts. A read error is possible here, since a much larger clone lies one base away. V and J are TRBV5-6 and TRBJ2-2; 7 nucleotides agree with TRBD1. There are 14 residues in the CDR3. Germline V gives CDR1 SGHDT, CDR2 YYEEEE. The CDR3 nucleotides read TGTGCCAGCAGCCTCCTACAGGGGACCGGGGAGCTGTCTTTT. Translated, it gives CASSLLQGTGELSF.

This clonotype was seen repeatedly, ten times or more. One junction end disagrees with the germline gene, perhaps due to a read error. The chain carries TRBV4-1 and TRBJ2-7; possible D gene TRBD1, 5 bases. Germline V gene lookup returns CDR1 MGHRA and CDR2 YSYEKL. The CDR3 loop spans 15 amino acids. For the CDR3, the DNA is TGCACCAGCAGCCAAGGTCCAGGGATGACGTACGAGCAGTACTTC. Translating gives CTSSQGPGMTYEQYF.

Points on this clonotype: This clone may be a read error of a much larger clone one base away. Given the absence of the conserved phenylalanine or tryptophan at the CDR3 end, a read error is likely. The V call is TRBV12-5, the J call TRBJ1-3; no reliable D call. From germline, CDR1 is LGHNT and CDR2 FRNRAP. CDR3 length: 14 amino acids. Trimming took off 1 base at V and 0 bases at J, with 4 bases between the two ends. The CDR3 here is CASGLGTSGNTIYL. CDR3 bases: TGTGCTAGTGGTTTGGGGACCTCTGGAAACACCATATATTTG.

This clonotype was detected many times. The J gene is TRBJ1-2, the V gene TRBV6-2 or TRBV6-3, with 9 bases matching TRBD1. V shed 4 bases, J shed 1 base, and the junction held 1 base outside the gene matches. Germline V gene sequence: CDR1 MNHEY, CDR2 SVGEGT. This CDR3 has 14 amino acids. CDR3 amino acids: CASSWGQGNYGYTF. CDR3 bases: TGTGCCAGCAGTTGGGGACAGGGTAACTATGGCTACACCTTC.

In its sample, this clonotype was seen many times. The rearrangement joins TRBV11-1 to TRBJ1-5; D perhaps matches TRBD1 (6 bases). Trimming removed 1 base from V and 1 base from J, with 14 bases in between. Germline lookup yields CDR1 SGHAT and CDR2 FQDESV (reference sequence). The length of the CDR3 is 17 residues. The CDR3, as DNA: TGTGCCAGCAGCTTAGGGGGGACATCAGGAAGCAATCAGCCCCAGCATTTT. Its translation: CASSLGGTSGSNQPQHF.

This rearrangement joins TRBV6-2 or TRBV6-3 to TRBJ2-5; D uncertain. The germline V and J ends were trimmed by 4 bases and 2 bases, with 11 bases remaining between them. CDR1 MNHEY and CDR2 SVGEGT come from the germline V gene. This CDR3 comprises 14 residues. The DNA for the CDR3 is TGTGCCAGCAGTTGGGGAACCTGGCAAGAGACCCAGTACTTC. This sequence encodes CASSWGTWQETQYF.

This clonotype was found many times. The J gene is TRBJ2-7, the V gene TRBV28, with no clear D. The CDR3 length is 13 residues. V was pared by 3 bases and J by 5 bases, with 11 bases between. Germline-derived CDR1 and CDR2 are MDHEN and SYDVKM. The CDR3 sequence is CASSFVTVHEQYF. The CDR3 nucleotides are TGTGCCAGCAGTTTTGTAACAGTCCACGAGCAGTACTTC.

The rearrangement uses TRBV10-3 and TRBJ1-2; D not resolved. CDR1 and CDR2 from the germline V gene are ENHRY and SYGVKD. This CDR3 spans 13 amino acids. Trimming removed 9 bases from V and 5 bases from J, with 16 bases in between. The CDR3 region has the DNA TGTGCCATTTCAGTCCCGAACCGTTATGGCTACACCTTC. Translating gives CAISVPNRYGYTF.

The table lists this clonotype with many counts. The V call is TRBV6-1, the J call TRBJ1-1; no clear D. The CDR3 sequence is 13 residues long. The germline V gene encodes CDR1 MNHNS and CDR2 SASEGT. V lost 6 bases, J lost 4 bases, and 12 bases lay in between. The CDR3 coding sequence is TGTGCCAGCAGACGAGCACGGACCACTGAAGCTTTCTTT. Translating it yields CASRRARTTEAFF.

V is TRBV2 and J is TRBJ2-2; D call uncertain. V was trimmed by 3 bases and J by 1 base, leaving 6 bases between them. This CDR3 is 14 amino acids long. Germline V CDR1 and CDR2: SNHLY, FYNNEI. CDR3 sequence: CASSDFRNTGELFF. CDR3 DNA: TGTGCCAGCAGTGATTTTCGGAACACCGGGGAGCTGTTTTTT.

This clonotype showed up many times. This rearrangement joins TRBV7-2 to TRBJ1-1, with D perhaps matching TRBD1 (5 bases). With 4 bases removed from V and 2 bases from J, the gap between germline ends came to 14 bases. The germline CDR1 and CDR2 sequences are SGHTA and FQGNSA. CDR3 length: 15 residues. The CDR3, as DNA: TGTGCCAGCAGCTCTAAACGGGGGGACAACACTGAAGCTTTCTTT. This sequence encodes CASSSKRGDNTEAFF.

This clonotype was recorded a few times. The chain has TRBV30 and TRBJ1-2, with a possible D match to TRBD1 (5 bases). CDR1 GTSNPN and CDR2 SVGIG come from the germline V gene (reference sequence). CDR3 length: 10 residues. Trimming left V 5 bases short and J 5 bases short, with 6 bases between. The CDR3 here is CAWGAYGYTF. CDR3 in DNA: TGTGCCTGGGGGGCTTATGGCTACACCTTC.

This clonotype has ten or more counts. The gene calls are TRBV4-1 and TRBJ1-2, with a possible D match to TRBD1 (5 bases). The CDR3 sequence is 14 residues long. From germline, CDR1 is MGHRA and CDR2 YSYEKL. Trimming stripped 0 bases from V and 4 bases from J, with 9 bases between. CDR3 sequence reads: CASSQDRGIYGYTF. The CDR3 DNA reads TGCGCCAGCAGCCAAGATCGGGGCATCTATGGCTACACCTTC.

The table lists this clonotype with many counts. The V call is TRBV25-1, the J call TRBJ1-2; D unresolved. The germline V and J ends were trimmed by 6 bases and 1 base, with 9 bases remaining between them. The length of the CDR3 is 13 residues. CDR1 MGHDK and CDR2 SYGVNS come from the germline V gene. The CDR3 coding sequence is TGTGCCAGCAGAGCTGCGGTTAACTATGGCTACACCTTC. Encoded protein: CASRAAVNYGYTF.

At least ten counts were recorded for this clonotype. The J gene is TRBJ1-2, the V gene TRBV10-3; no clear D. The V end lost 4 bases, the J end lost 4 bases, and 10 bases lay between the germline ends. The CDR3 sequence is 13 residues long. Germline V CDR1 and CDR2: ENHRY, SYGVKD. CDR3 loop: CAISVSEVYGYTF. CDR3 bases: TGTGCCATCAGTGTATCAGAAGTCTATGGCTACACCTTC.

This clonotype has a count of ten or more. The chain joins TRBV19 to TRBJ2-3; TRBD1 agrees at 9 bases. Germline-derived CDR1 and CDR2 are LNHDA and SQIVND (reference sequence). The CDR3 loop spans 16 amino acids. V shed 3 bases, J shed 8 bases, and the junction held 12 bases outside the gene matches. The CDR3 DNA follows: TGTGCCAGTAGTATGGGGGCCGGGACAGGGACTTTTACGCAGTATTTT. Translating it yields CASSMGAGTGTFTQYF. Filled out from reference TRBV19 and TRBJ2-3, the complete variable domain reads DGGITQSPKYLFRKEGQNVTLSCEQNLNHDAMYWYRQDPGQGLRLIYYSQIVNDFQKGDIAEGYSVSREKKESFPLTVTSAQKNPTAFYLCASSMGAGTGTFTQYFGPGTRLTVL.

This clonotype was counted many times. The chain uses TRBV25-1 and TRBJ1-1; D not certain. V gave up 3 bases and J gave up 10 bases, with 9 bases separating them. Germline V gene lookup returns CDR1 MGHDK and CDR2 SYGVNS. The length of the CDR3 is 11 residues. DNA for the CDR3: TGTGCCAGCAGTGAGGGATCAGGAGCTTTCTTT. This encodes CASSEGSGAFF.

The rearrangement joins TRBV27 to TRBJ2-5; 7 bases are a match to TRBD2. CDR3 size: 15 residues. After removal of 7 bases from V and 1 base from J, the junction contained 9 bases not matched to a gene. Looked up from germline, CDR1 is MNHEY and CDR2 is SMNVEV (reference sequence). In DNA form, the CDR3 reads TGTGCCAGCAAAGCTTGGCCTAGCGGCCAAGAGACCCAGTACTTC. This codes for CASKAWPSGQETQYF.

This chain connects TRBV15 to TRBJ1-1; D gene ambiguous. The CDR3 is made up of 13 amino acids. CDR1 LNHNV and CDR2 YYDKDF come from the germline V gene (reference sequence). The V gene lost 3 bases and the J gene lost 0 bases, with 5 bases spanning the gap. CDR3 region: CATSRGLNTEAFF. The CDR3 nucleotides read TGTGCCACCAGCAGGGGATTGAACACTGAAGCTTTCTTT.

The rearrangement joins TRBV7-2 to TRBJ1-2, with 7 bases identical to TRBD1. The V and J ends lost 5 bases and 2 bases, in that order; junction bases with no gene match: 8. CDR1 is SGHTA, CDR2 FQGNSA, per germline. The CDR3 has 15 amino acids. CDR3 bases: TGTGCCAGCAGCGAGCGGACAGGTCTAAACTATGGCTACACCTTC. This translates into CASSERTGLNYGYTF. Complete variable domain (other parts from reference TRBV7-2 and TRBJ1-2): GAGVSQSPSNKVTEKGKDVELRCDPISGHTALYWYRQSLGQGLEFLIYFQGNSAPDKSGLPSDRFSAERTGGSVSTLTIQRTQQEDSAVYLCASSERTGLNYGYTFGSGTRLTVV.

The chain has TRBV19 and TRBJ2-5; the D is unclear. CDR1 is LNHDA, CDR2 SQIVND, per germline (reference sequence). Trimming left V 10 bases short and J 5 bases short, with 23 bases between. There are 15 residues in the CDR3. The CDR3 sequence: CAILTPEEILETQYF. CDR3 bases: TGTGCCATCCTGACCCCTGAGGAGATCTTGGAGACCCAGTACTTC.

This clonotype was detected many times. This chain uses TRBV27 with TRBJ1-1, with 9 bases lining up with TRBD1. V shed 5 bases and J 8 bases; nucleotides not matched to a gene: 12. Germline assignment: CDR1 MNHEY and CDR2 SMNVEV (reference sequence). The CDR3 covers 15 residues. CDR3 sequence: CASSDRGQGGGEAFF. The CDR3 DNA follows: TGTGCCAGCAGTGACCGGGGACAGGGAGGTGGGGAAGCTTTCTTT.

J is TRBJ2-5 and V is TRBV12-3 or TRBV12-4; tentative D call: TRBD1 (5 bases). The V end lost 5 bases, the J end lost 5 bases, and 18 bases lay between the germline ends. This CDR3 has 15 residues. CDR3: CASSPLWSGKETQYF. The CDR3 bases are TGTGCCAGCAGTCCCCTGTGGTCAGGGAAGGAGACCCAGTACTTC.

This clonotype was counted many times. The CDR3 nucleotides are TGTGCCAGTAGTAAGGGACCCCTAACAATGAACACTGAAGCTTTCTTT. It translates to CASSKGPLTMNTEAFF. V usage is TRBV19 and J usage is TRBJ1-1; tentatively, D is TRBD1 (5 bases). This CDR3 region has 16 residues. The germline V and J ends were trimmed by 4 bases and 0 bases, with 15 bases remaining between them. From germline, CDR1 is LNHDA and CDR2 SQIVND (reference sequence).

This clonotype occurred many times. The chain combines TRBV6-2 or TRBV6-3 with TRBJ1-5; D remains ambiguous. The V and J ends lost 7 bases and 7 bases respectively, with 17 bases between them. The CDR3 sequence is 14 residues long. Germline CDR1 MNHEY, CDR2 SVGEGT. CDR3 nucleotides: TGTGCCAGCAATTCCCGCGTCCCCCACCAGCCCCAGCATTTT. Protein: CASNSRVPHQPQHF.

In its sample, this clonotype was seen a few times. CDR3 residues: CASSTTLGYQETQYF. CDR3 nucleotides: TGTGCCAGCAGTACCACTCTGGGGTACCAAGAGACCCAGTACTTC. The chain uses TRBV12-3 or TRBV12-4 and TRBJ2-5; D unclear. This CDR3 has 15 residues. Deletions cut 5 bases from V and 0 bases from J, with 13 bases between.

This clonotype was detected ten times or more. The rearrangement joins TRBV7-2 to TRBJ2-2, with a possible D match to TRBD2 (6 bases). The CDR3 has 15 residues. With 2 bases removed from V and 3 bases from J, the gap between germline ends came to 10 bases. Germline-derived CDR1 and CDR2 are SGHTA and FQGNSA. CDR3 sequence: CASSLFGGDTGELFF. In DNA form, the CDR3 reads TGTGCCAGCAGCTTATTCGGGGGAGACACCGGGGAGCTGTTTTTT. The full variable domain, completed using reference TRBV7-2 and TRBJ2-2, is GAGVSQSPSNKVTEKGKDVELRCDPISGHTALYWYRQSLGQGLEFLIYFQGNSAPDKSGLPSDRFSAERTGGSVSTLTIQRTQQEDSAVYLCASSLFGGDTGELFFGEGSRLTVL.